This is a list of T cell receptor beta chains from one sample in a study of cytomegalovirus exposure and HLA in healthy donors. Profiled with immunoSEQ multiplex PCR; TCRdb holds only in-frame clones, not every one. The data contain 95,000 to 150,000 clones, around 85% of them singletons. Sequencing input: PBMCs. These receptors originate from a young man in good health and CMV-seronegative. CDR3s include the opening cysteine and the closing phenylalanine or tryptophan. A D gene is named only where the DNA matches it firmly. For some rows the clone size is stated as once, few or many, or as a class when expanded; others skip it.

TRBJ1-2	TRBV10-3	.	.	CAIMTQRQTNYGYTF	TGTGCCATCATGACTCAAAGACAGACTAACTATGGCTACACCTTC
TRBJ2-1	TRBV6-5	TRBD2	few	CASSYRAGGYNEQFF	TGTGCCAGCAGTTACCGGGCGGGGGGATACAATGAGCAGTTCTTC
TRBJ2-3	TRBV9	.	.	CASSVEEGGLTDTQYF	TGTGCCAGCAGCGTAGAAGAAGGCGGACTCACAGATACGCAGTATTTT
TRBJ1-2	TRBV7-8	.	.	CASSYHGGNGYTF	TGTGCCAGCAGCTACCACGGGGGGAACGGCTACACCTTC
TRBJ2-7	TRBV18	TRBD1	once	CASSPSGQGFYEQYF	TGTGCCAGCTCACCCTCGGGACAGGGCTTCTACGAGCAGTACTTC
TRBJ1-1	TRBV2	.	.	CASSEVRTEAFF	TGTGCCAGCAGTGAGGTGAGGACTGAAGCTTTCTTT
TRBJ1-1	TRBV6-5	.	.	CASSSERNTEAFF	TGTGCCAGCAGCTCTGAGAGGAACACTGAAGCTTTCTTT
TRBJ1-1	TRBV5-6	.	few	CASSGEGHFLSNTEAFF	TGTGCCAGCAGCGGGGAGGGACATTTTTTATCGAACACTGAAGCTTTCTTT
TRBJ1-5	TRBV5-5	.	.	CASSLLAGSNQPQHF	TGTGCCAGCAGCTTGTTGGCGGGGAGCAATCAGCCCCAGCATTTT
TRBJ2-3	TRBV30	.	.	CAWSARRGGTDTQYF	TGTGCCTGGAGTGCCCGGCGGGGTGGTACAGATACGCAGTATTTT
TRBJ2-5	TRBV27	TRBD2	.	CASSPRWEGETQYF	TGTGCCAGCAGTCCACGATGGGAGGGAGAGACCCAGTACTTC
TRBJ2-7	TRBV2	.	.	CASSRRGRVDEQYF	TGTGCCAGCTCCAGGAGGGGGCGAGTGGACGAGCAGTACTTC
TRBJ2-2	TRBV29-1	TRBD2	.	CSVGVRTSLSGELFF	TGCAGCGTTGGAGTTCGGACTAGTTTGTCCGGGGAGCTGTTTTTT
TRBJ2-3	TRBV15	.	few	CATGHQRAGTDTQYF	TGTGCCACCGGGCACCAGCGGGCGGGCACAGATACGCAGTATTTT
TRBJ2-5	TRBV28	.	.	CASSFLRGQETQYF	TGTGCCAGCAGTTTTTTGCGGGGACAAGAGACCCAGTACTTC
TRBJ1-2	TRBV10-1	.	.	CASSALLEVNYGYTF	TGCGCCAGCAGTGCTCTATTAGAGGTTAACTATGGCTACACCTTC
TRBJ2-7	TRBV7-2	TRBD2	.	CASVAGAGRDEQYF	TGTGCCAGCGTAGCGGGGGCAGGTAGGGACGAGCAGTACTTC
TRBJ1-2	TRBV6-6	TRBD1	.	CASVDRGDGYTF	TGTGCCAGCGTCGACAGGGGTGATGGCTACACCTTC
TRBJ2-7	TRBV7-9	.	few	CASSSGQSQAYEQYF	TGTGCCAGCAGCTCCGGACAGTCCCAAGCCTACGAGCAGTACTTC
TRBJ2-1	TRBV5-3	TRBD1	.	CARSLYGTGANEQFF	TGTGCCAGAAGCTTGTACGGGACAGGGGCCAATGAGCAGTTCTTC
TRBJ2-5	TRBV6-4	.	.	CASLTPPGQETQYF	TGTGCCAGCCTTACGCCCCCAGGGCAAGAGACCCAGTACTTC
TRBJ1-2	TRBV6-1	.	.	CASSELYEGSYGYTF	TGTGCCAGCAGTGAACTTTACGAAGGGAGCTATGGCTACACCTTC
TRBJ1-3	TRBV6-5	.	.	CASSYSEGNTIYF	TGTGCCAGCAGTTACTCGGAGGGCAACACCATATATTTT
TRBJ1-2	TRBV28	.	.	CASSTPGGDSSGYTF	TGTGCCAGCTCGACCCCGGGGGGGGATTCAAGTGGCTACACCTTC
TRBJ2-5	TRBV7-8	.	.	CASSLAPSSQETQYF	TGTGCCAGCAGCTTAGCCCCTAGCTCGCAAGAGACCCAGTACTTC
TRBJ1-6	TRBV4-1	TRBD1	.	CASSWAGTGGSPLHF	TGCGCCAGCAGTTGGGCCGGGACAGGTGGTTCACCCCTCCACTTT
TRBJ1-1	TRBV4-1	.	.	CASTPSPRTEAFF	TGCGCCAGCACTCCCTCTCCCCGGACTGAAGCTTTCTTT
TRBJ1-1	TRBV5-1	.	.	CASSFFGRDTEAFF	TGCGCCAGCAGCTTCTTCGGGAGAGACACTGAAGCTTTCTTT
TRBJ1-1	TRBV18	.	.	CASSQTGVEAFF	TGTGCCAGCTCCCAGACAGGAGTAGAAGCTTTCTTT
TRBJ1-1	TRBV19	TRBD1	.	CASHTGTGITEAFF	TGTGCCAGTCATACCGGGACAGGGATCACTGAAGCTTTCTTT
TRBJ1-1	TRBV10-1	.	.	CASSDAGTEAFF	TGCGCCAGCAGTGATGCGGGTACTGAAGCTTTCTTT
TRBJ2-5	TRBV28	.	.	CASRSPRPGETQYF	TGTGCCAGCAGGTCGCCTAGGCCGGGGGAGACCCAGTACTTC
TRBJ1-1	TRBV4-1	.	.	CASSQDAETEAFF	TGCGCCAGCAGCCAAGATGCGGAGACTGAAGCTTTCTTT
TRBJ2-1	TRBV5-4	.	.	CASRAVNNEQFF	TGTGCCAGCAGGGCCGTCAACAATGAGCAGTTCTTC
TRBJ1-2	TRBV28	TRBD1	.	CASKGQGMPNYCYTF	TGTGCCAGCAAGGGACAGGGGATGCCTAACTATTGCTACACCTTC
TRBJ1-6	TRBV7-6	TRBD1	few	CASSSRVGQGDSPLHF	TGTGCCAGCAGCTCTCGGGTGGGACAGGGGGATTCACCCCTCCACTTT
TRBJ1-4	TRBV2	TRBD1	.	CATQGASPGEKLFF	TGTGCCACCCAGGGGGCGTCGCCGGGGGAAAAACTGTTTTTT
TRBJ1-5	TRBV19	TRBD1	.	CASSIRGPGYQPQHF	TGTGCCAGTAGTATTAGGGGGCCGGGATATCAGCCCCAGCATTTT